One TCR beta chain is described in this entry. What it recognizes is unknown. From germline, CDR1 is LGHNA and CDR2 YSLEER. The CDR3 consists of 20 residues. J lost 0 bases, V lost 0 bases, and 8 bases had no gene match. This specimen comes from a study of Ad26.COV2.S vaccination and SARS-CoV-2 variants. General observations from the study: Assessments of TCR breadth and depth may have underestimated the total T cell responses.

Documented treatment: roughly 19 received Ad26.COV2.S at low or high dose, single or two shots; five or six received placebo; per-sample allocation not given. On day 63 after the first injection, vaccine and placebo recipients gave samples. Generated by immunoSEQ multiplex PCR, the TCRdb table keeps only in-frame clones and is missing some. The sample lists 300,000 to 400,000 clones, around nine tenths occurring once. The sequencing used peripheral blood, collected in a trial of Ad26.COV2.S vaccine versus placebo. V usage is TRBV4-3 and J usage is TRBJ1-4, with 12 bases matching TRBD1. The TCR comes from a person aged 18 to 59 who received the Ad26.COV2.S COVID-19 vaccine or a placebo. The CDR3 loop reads CASSQEKGTGGGATNEKLFF. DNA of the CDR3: TGCGCCAGCAGCCAAGAAAAAGGGACAGGGGGCGGTGCAACTAATGAAAAACTGTTTTTT.